These 19 T cell receptor beta chains were sequenced from one sample in a study of blood T cell repertoires in COVID-19. The method was immunoSEQ multiplex PCR; TCRdb's version includes in-frame clones alone and lacks a portion of them. Of 83,000 or so clones in the sample, around 79% were seen once. Input material: peripheral blood. These receptors all come from an elderly woman with acute or convalescent COVID-19.

The chain joins TRBV5-6 to TRBJ2-1; unclear D gene. Trimming shortened V by 0 bases and J by 8 bases, and 12 bases separated the two germline ends. Germline V gene sequence: CDR1 SGHDT, CDR2 YYEEEE. The CDR3 runs to 14 residues. The CDR3 sequence is CASSLDLSSHEQFF. In DNA, the CDR3 is TGTGCCAGCAGCTTGGATCTTAGCAGCCATGAGCAGTTCTTC.

V is TRBV5-1 and J is TRBJ2-1; TRBD1 matches at 8 bases. The CDR3 is 16 amino acids. CDR1 is SGHRS, CDR2 YFSETQ, per germline. V gave up 3 bases and J gave up 1 base; unmatched junction bases: 6. The DNA for the CDR3 is TGCGCCAGCAGCTACCGGACAGGGCGGTCCTACAATGAGCAGTTCTTC. Its translation: CASSYRTGRSYNEQFF.

Ten or more counts support this clone. The chain carries TRBV18 and TRBJ1-1; no clear D. The V and J ends lost 0 bases and 1 base respectively, with 12 bases between them. The germline CDR1 and CDR2 sequences are KGHSH and LQKENI. CDR3 length equals 16 residues. CDR3 in DNA: TGTGCCAGCTCACCACCAACAGTGACTAAGAACACTGAAGCTTTCTTT. It specifies CASSPPTVTKNTEAFF.

The CDR3 loop reads CASSATVNTEAFF. DNA of the CDR3: TGTGCCAGTAGTGCGACAGTGAACACTGAAGCTTTCTTT. J is TRBJ1-1 and V is TRBV19; D possibly corresponds to TRBD1 (5 bases). The V end was cut by 5 bases, the J end by 0 bases, with 7 bases between. This CDR3 spans 13 amino acids. Germline V gene sequence: CDR1 LNHDA, CDR2 SQIVND (reference sequence).

The V call is TRBV25-1, the J call TRBJ1-2; D may be TRBD1 (5 bases). V gave up 2 bases and J gave up 7 bases, with 8 bases separating them. The CDR3 consists of 12 residues. Germline-derived CDR1 and CDR2 are MGHDK and SYGVNS. CDR3 sequence: CASSEAGIGYTF. CDR3 nucleotides: TGTGCCAGCAGTGAAGCAGGGATTGGCTACACCTTC.

The V call is TRBV4-2, the J call TRBJ2-2, with TRBD1 matching over 10 bases. Germline-derived CDR1 and CDR2 are LGHNA and YNFKEQ. The CDR3 covers 18 residues. The ends lost 1 base at V and 3 bases at J; junction bases unmatched: 8. CDR3 sequence reads: CASSQGFTGTGDTGELFF. Written as DNA, the CDR3 is TGTGCCAGCAGCCAAGGTTTTACCGGGACAGGGGACACCGGGGAGCTGTTTTTT.

This clone turned up a few times. The chain employs TRBV10-3 and TRBJ1-1; 9 nucleotides agree with TRBD1. Germline V CDR1 and CDR2: ENHRY, SYGVKD. With 7 bases clipped from V and 5 bases from J, the junction kept 5 bases outside the gene matches. The CDR3 loop spans 13 amino acids. The DNA of the CDR3 is TGTGCCATCAACTCCGGGACAGGGACTGAAGCTTTCTTT. Residues: CAINSGTGTEAFF.

The chain is built from TRBV9 and TRBJ2-2; 10 bases map to TRBD2. The CDR3 has 19 amino acids. V lost 0 bases to trimming and J lost 0 bases; unmatched junction nucleotides: 8. The germline V gene has CDR1 SGDLS and CDR2 YYNGEE. This CDR3 is CASSVVGSGRLTNTGELFF. As DNA, the CDR3 is TGTGCCAGCAGCGTAGTAGGTAGCGGGAGGTTGACGAACACCGGGGAGCTGTTTTTT.

This chain uses TRBV6-5 with TRBJ2-7, with D tentatively TRBD2 (5 bases). The germline gives CDR1 MNHEY, CDR2 SVGAGI. The CDR3 has 14 residues. Trimming removed 7 bases at V and 0 bases at J, with 13 bases between. CDR3 in DNA: TGTGCCAGCAAGGCTAGCCGGAGCTCCTACGAGCAGTACTTC. It yields the protein CASKASRSSYEQYF.

This clone was seen repeatedly, ten times or more. This chain links TRBV28 with TRBJ2-7; D possibly corresponds to TRBD1 (6 bases). The V end was cut by 5 bases, the J end by 5 bases, with 28 bases between. Germline V lookup: CDR1 MDHEN, CDR2 SYDVKM. This CDR3 has 18 amino acids. Here the CDR3 reads CASSLHYLDSRRSHEQYF. The CDR3 nucleotides read TGTGCCAGCAGTCTGCACTACTTGGACAGCCGAAGGTCCCACGAGCAGTACTTC.

Written as DNA, the CDR3 is TGTGCCAGCAGCTTGGCTGCTAGGCGGGATGGCTACGAGCAGTACTTC. It is translated as CASSLAARRDGYEQYF. The chain employs TRBV5-6 and TRBJ2-7; possibly TRBD2 for D (6 bases). The CDR3 is 16 residues long. Trimming took off 0 bases at V and 3 bases at J, with 16 bases between the two ends. Germline V gives CDR1 SGHDT, CDR2 YYEEEE.

The chain joins TRBV12-3 or TRBV12-4 to TRBJ1-2; 7 positions agree with TRBD1. V shed 6 bases and J 4 bases; nucleotides not matched to a gene: 2. The CDR3 runs to 12 residues. CDR3 sequence: CASRGQIYGYTF. The DNA for the CDR3 is TGTGCCAGCAGGGGACAGATCTATGGCTACACCTTC.

The chain has TRBV11-2 and TRBJ2-1; TRBD1 agrees at 12 bases. Germline V gene data show CDR1 as SGHAT and CDR2 as FQNNGV. V dropped 6 bases and J dropped 11; count of bases not matched to a gene: 14. The CDR3 contains 16 residues. CDR3 sequence (DNA): TGTGCCAGCAGATACCCCGGGACAGGGGGCAATGGGAAGCAGTTCTTC. Protein product: CASRYPGTGGNGKQFF.

This chain connects TRBV7-2 to TRBJ2-4; possible D gene TRBD2, 5 bases. V dropped 4 bases and J dropped 7 bases, with 17 bases sitting between them. Germline V CDR1 and CDR2: SGHTA, FQGNSA. This CDR3 has 15 amino acids. In DNA, the CDR3 is TGTGCCAGCAGCTCGGACGGGGTGCGGTCTAACATTCAGTACTTC. Translated, it gives CASSSDGVRSNIQYF.

The chain has TRBV18 and TRBJ1-5; no firm D call. CDR1 is KGHSH, CDR2 LQKENI, per germline. V was clipped by 4 bases and J by 2 bases, with 6 bases between them. The CDR3 has 13 amino acids. CDR3 loop: CASSLQGNQPQHF. CDR3 sequence (DNA): TGTGCCAGCTCACTCCAGGGCAATCAGCCCCAGCATTTT.

The chain links TRBV10-3 to TRBJ2-1; weak D call: TRBD2 (6 bases). Looked up from germline, CDR1 is ENHRY and CDR2 is SYGVKD. This CDR3 comprises 17 residues. V lost 0 bases, J lost 0 bases, and 12 bases lay in between. CDR3 DNA: TGTGCCATCAGTGAGTCTTCGGGGCGGGGCTCCTACAATGAGCAGTTCTTC. Translated: CAISESSGRGSYNEQFF.

The genes are TRBV30 and TRBJ1-5; no firm D call. Per the germline V gene, CDR1 is GTSNPN and CDR2 is SVGIG (reference sequence). Trimming pared 1 base from V and 3 bases from J, leaving 10 bases between. This CDR3 has 14 residues. CDR3 nucleotides: TGTGCCTGGAGTGCAGGAGCGGCCAATCAGCCCCAGCATTTT. Protein sequence: CAWSAGAANQPQHF.

The sample holds many counts of this clone. The chain has TRBV24-1 and TRBJ1-2, with 12 bases identical to TRBD1. Germline CDR1 and CDR2: KGHDR and SFDVKD. J gave up 3 bases and V 9 bases, and 4 bases lay outside the gene matches. The CDR3 covers 14 residues. The CDR3: CATGTGGADYGYTF. For the CDR3, the DNA is TGTGCCACCGGGACAGGGGGCGCAGACTATGGCTACACCTTC.

This sequence joins TRBV11-2 and TRBJ1-2; D gene uncertain. Germline CDR1 SGHAT, CDR2 FQNNGV. The CDR3 length is 15 residues. V shed 4 bases and J shed 0 bases, with 12 bases lying between them. The CDR3 sequence is CASSYYERSNYGYTF. The DNA for the CDR3 is TGTGCCAGCAGCTACTATGAAAGATCTAACTATGGCTACACCTTC.